This entry concerns a single TCR beta chain. Its target is not known. This sample is drawn from a study of cytomegalovirus exposure and HLA in healthy donors. For the study at large: Falling in the Caucasian-associated ancestry cluster were about four fifths of around 370 genotyped donors. Points from the study as a whole: After further analysis at a later stage, 17,000 or so TCR beta sequences were associated with HLA alleles at 0.05 false discovery rate. TCR beta sequences reportedly predicted most subjects' HLA-A and HLA-B alleles accurately.

V was cut by 0 bases and J by 6 bases, with 13 bases left in between. The CDR3 is 15 residues long. The V gene's germline CDR1 is LGHNT and CDR2 FRNRAP. Primers included in the PCR were 60 Vbeta and 13 Jbeta primers. As handled by the study authors: An analysis performed later counted about 80 million unique TCR beta chains (roughly 11 million of them shared). The repertoire was sequenced with immunoSEQ multiplex PCR; TCRdb's copy has only in-frame clones and lacks some. The V and J calls and the clone size are those of that table, but D and trimming were determined from the DNA. The table has 95,000 to 100,000 clones, around 75% seen once.

This rearrangement joins TRBV12-5 to TRBJ2-3; weak D call: TRBD1 (5 bases). Sequences were obtained from PBMCs. The receptor was derived from a man between 45 and 60 years old in good health and CMV-seronegative. Here the CDR3 DNA reads TGTGCTAGTGGTTTGGTAAAGGACACTTTGGATACGCAGTATTTT. Translating it yields CASGLVKDTLDTQYF.